A selection of T cell receptor beta chains follows, all from one sample in a study of blood T cell repertoires in COVID-19. Only in-frame clones appear in the TCRdb table, and some are missing; sequencing was by immunoSEQ multiplex PCR. The table shows approximately 90,000 clones, with around 85% occurring only once. Specimen: peripheral blood. These receptors all stem from a man aged 50-60 years with acute or convalescent COVID-19. Both conserved end residues are part of each CDR3. A D gene is named only where the DNA matches it firmly. Expanded clones are given a class, and other clones once, few, many or no size at all.

size	D	V	J	DNA	CDR3
NA	NA	TRBV19	TRBJ1-1	TGTGCCAGTAGCCCCGGACAAGGCCAATCTGAAGCTTTCTTT	CASSPGQGQSEAFF
NA	NA	TRBV16	TRBJ1-5	TGTGCCAGCAGCCAAGGCAGGGGCAATCAGCCCCAGCATTTT	CASSQGRGNQPQHF
NA	NA	TRBV7-8	TRBJ2-6	TGTGCCAGCAGCTTTGGGAGCTCTGGGGCCAACGTCCTGACTTTC	CASSFGSSGANVLTF
NA	NA	TRBV12-5	TRBJ2-1	TGTGCTAGTGGTTTGCCCGCCGGAGTACTAGATCCCAATGAGCAGTTCTTC	CASGLPAGVLDPNEQFF
NA	TRBD1	TRBV30	TRBJ1-1	TGTGCCTGGAGTGTACAGGGGAGTACTGAAGCTTTCTTT	CAWSVQGSTEAFF
NA	TRBD1	TRBV29-1	TRBJ1-2	TGCAGCGTTGAAGGGGACAGGGGCTATGGCTACACCTTC	CSVEGDRGYGYTF
NA	TRBD1	TRBV2	TRBJ1-6	TGTGCCAGCAGAGCCTGGACAGGTCGTTACTCCTATAATTCACCCCTCCACTTT	CASRAWTGRYSYNSPLHF
NA	NA	TRBV5-1	TRBJ2-2	TGCGCCAGCAGGGTCCCGCCAGACACCGGGGAGCTGTTTTTT	CASRVPPDTGELFF
NA	TRBD1	TRBV7-2	TRBJ1-2	TGTGCCAGCAGCCCAAGACAGGGTCCGACGGGCTACACCTTC	CASSPRQGPTGYTF
few	TRBD1	TRBV9	TRBJ2-5	TGTGCCAGCAGCGTGCGGACAGGGGAGGGGGAGACCCAGTACTTC	CASSVRTGEGETQYF
NA	TRBD1	TRBV28	TRBJ1-3	TGTGCCAGCATCGGACAGGCGGGCTCTGGAAACACCATATATTTT	CASIGQAGSGNTIYF
NA	NA	TRBV6-5	TRBJ1-1	TGTGCCAGCACCCCCGCAGGGATAAACACTGAAGCTTTCTTT	CASTPAGINTEAFF
NA	TRBD2	TRBV6-5	TRBJ2-5	TGTGCCAGCAGTTTCGGGACTAGCGGCCAAGAGACCCAGTACTTC	CASSFGTSGQETQYF
NA	TRBD2	TRBV18	TRBJ2-3	TGTGCCAGCTCACCCCGGAGTAGCGGGGGGGCCAGGGATACGCAGTATTTT	CASSPRSSGGARDTQYF
once	TRBD1	TRBV28	TRBJ2-2	TGTGCCAGCAGTTTACCCAAGGGGACAGTTTACACCGGGGAGCTGTTTTTT	CASSLPKGTVYTGELFF
NA	TRBD1	TRBV5-5	TRBJ1-3	TGTGCCAGCAGCCGCTCCCCGGGACAGGGAAACACCATATATTTT	CASSRSPGQGNTIYF
NA	NA	TRBV6-5	TRBJ2-1	TGTGCCAGCAAAACCCCCGGAAGGGGTGAGCAGTTCTTC	CASKTPGRGEQFF
NA	TRBD2	TRBV4-3	TRBJ2-7	TGCGCCAGCAGCCGTACAAGCGGGAGTTCCTACGAGCAGTACTTC	CASSRTSGSSYEQYF
NA	TRBD1	TRBV28	TRBJ2-1	TGTGCCAGCCCCCCGACAGGGAAGACCTACAATGAGCAGTTCTTC	CASPPTGKTYNEQFF
NA	TRBD2	TRBV6-2/TRBV6-3	TRBJ2-7	TGTGCCAGCAGTCTCTCAGAAACCTTGACTAGCGGGAGGGATAAGTACTTC	CASSLSETLTSGRDKYF
NA	NA	TRBV11-3	TRBJ2-3	TGTGCCAGCAGCTTAACCCCTAGGGGCAGTGGTACGCAGTATTTT	CASSLTPRGSGTQYF
NA	NA	TRBV30	TRBJ2-7	TGTGCCTGGAATCCGGGACTTACCTCCTACGAGCAGTACTTC	CAWNPGLTSYEQYF
NA	NA	TRBV30	TRBJ2-3	TGTGCCTGGGGGGGGACTACAGATACGCAGTATTTT	CAWGGTTDTQYF
NA	TRBD2	TRBV6-5	TRBJ2-5	TGTGCCAGCAGCCGTAGCGGGACCCAAGAGACCCAGTACTTC	CASSRSGTQETQYF
NA	TRBD2	TRBV3-1/TRBV3-2	TRBJ2-1	TGTGCCAGCAGCCAAGCGGGGGGGACATACAATGAGCAGTTCTTC	CASSQAGGTYNEQFF
NA	NA	TRBV6-5	TRBJ2-7	TGTGCCACCACTTCGGACAAAACCTACGAGCAGTACTTC	CATTSDKTYEQYF
NA	TRBD1	TRBV10-2	TRBJ1-2	TGCGCCAGCAGTGACCCAGACAGGGGTAACTATGGCTACACCTTC	CASSDPDRGNYGYTF